In its sample, the clone carrying this T cell receptor beta chain was seen many times. Antigen: not known. Ophthalmopathy patients had Clinical Activity Score at least 3, NOSPECS grade at least 4, duration under 3 months. The diagnoses drew upon clinical symptoms, serum thyroxine and TRAb, thyroid ultrasound and orbital computed tomography. TCR beta CDR3 regions were amplified from RNA. First-round RT-PCR targeting the TCR CDR3 was performed with the HTBI primer set. Using its own MiXCR run on the multiplex PCR reads, TCRdb lists one record per CDR3 protein. The data contain some 490,000 distinct CDR3 sequences, around a fifth of them singletons. Germline V lookup: CDR1 DFQATT, CDR2 SNEGSKA (reference sequence). The CDR3 runs 13 residues. The sample belongs to a study of T cells in Graves' hyperthyroidism and ophthalmopathy. General study results and limits: Blood also contained most expanded thyroid clonotypes above 0.001. Ophthalmopathy got predicted by the model a median about six months before its onset.

The V gene is TRBV20-1, the J gene TRBJ2-3; no clear D. The sequenced sample consisted of blood. This TCR was recovered from a woman in her 70s with Graves' ophthalmopathy. CDR3 region: CSLDGRSTDTQYF. Written as DNA, the CDR3 is TGCAGCCTGGACGGACGATCCACAGATACGCAGTATTTT.